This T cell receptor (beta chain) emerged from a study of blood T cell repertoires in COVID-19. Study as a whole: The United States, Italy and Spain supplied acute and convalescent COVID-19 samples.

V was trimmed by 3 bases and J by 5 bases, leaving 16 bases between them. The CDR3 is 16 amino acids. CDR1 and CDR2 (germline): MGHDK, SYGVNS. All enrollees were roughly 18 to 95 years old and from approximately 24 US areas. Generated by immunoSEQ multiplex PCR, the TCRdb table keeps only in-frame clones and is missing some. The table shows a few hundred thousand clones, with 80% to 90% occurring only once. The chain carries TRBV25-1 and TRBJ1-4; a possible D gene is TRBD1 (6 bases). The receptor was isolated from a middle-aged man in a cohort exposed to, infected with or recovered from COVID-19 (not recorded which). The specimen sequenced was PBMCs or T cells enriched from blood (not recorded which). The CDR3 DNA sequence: TGTGCCAGCAGTGATGGGACACGGACGGGGAATGAAAAACTGTTTTTT. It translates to CASSDGTRTGNEKLFF. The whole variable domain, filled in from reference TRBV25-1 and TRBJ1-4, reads EADIYQTPRYLVIGTGKKITLECSQTMGHDKMYWYQQDPGMELHLIHYSYGVNSTEKGDLSSESTVSRIRTEHFPLTLESARPSHTSQYLCASSDGTRTGNEKLFFGSGTQLSVL.